The rows below give T cell receptor beta chains drawn from one sample of a study of blood T cell repertoires in COVID-19. The method was immunoSEQ multiplex PCR; TCRdb's version includes in-frame clones alone and lacks a portion of them. The data contain some 97,000 clones, 80% to 90% of them singletons. The sequenced sample consisted of PBMCs or T cells enriched from blood (not recorded which). These receptors were taken from a woman in her forties or fifties who had recovered from COVID-19. The CDR3 runs from the conserved cysteine through the conserved F or W. D genes are given only for firm matches. A row's size may be missing; if present it is once, few, many or a size class.

V gene,D gene,J gene,clone size,CDR3 DNA,CDR3 protein
TRBV5-1,TRBD2,TRBJ2-3,-,TGCGCCAGCAGCTTACTAGCGGGAGGCGGAGATACGCAGTATTTT,CASSLLAGGGDTQYF
TRBV21-1,-,TRBJ2-4,-,TGTGCCAGCCCAAAAAACCAGGAGGGAGTAGGTAAAAACATTCAGTACTTC,CASPKNQEGVGKNIQYF
TRBV11-2,TRBD1,TRBJ1-1,-,TGTGCCAGCAGCTTAATGACAGGGAGCACTGAAGCTTTCTTT,CASSLMTGSTEAFF
TRBV19,-,TRBJ1-5,-,TGTGCCAGTAGTATCGCGGGGAGCGATGCTCCCCAGCATTTT,CASSIAGSDAPQHF
TRBV30,TRBD2,TRBJ2-6,-,TGTGCCTGGAGTACCGGGGGGGCCGACTCTGGGGCCAACGTCCTGACTTTC,CAWSTGGADSGANVLTF
TRBV28,TRBD2,TRBJ2-3,-,TGTGCCAGCTCCAGCGGGACTAGCGGGATTTGGGTCCTCGATACGCAGTATTTT,CASSSGTSGIWVLDTQYF
TRBV3-1/TRBV3-2,TRBD2,TRBJ2-7,-,TGTGCCAGCAGTCGGACTAGCGGGAACGAGCAGTACTTC,CASSRTSGNEQYF
TRBV7-9,TRBD1,TRBJ1-2,-,TGTGCCAGCAGCTTACGACAGGGTGACTATGGCTACACCTTC,CASSLRQGDYGYTF
TRBV5-1,-,TRBJ1-6,-,TGCGCCAGCAGCTTGGCGGACACCACTAATTCACCCCTCCACTTT,CASSLADTTNSPLHF
TRBV28,TRBD1,TRBJ2-7,-,TGTGCCAGCAGTCAACCGGGACAGGTACGCTACGAGCAGTACTTC,CASSQPGQVRYEQYF
TRBV28,-,TRBJ1-2,-,TGTGCCAGCAGTGCCTCTCGACAGAACTATGGCTACACCTTC,CASSASRQNYGYTF
TRBV7-9,-,TRBJ2-5,-,TGTGCCAGCAGCTTAGGCACAGTGCTACAAGAGACCCAGTACTTC,CASSLGTVLQETQYF
TRBV2,TRBD1,TRBJ2-1,-,TGTGCCAGCAGTGAAGACTCCGGGACAGGCTTCTTCAATGAGCAGTTCTTC,CASSEDSGTGFFNEQFF
TRBV19,TRBD2,TRBJ2-7,-,TGTGCCAGTAGCAGACTAGCAGGATTCTACGAGCAGTACTTC,CASSRLAGFYEQYF
TRBV9,-,TRBJ1-1,-,TGTGCCAGCAGCGTAGGGGGGGAAACTGAAGCTTTCTTT,CASSVGGETEAFF
TRBV9,-,TRBJ2-5,-,TGTGCCAGCAGTCCCGGGGGACAGCTCCAAGAGACCCAGTACTTC,CASSPGGQLQETQYF
TRBV11-3,TRBD1,TRBJ2-1,-,TGTGCCAGCAGCTCCCGACAGGGGGTCTACAATGAGCAGTTCTTC,CASSSRQGVYNEQFF
TRBV7-2,TRBD2,TRBJ2-3,few,TGTGCCAGCAGCTCGGGACTAGCGGGGGGCAGCACAGATACGCAGTATTTT,CASSSGLAGGSTDTQYF
TRBV12-5,TRBD1,TRBJ1-5,-,TGTGCTAGTGGTTTGTGGACAGGAATAGGCAATCAGCCCCAGCATTTT,CASGLWTGIGNQPQHF
TRBV30,TRBD1,TRBJ2-5,-,TGTGCCTGGAGTGATAGGGGGCTGGAGACCCAGTACTTC,CAWSDRGLETQYF
TRBV19,-,TRBJ2-5,-,TGTGCCAGTAGCACTCCCTCCGGGAACCAAGAGACCCAGTACTTC,CASSTPSGNQETQYF
TRBV29-1,TRBD2,TRBJ2-2,-,TGCAGCGTTGTACGCGGGAGTGCCACCGGGGAGCTGTTTTTT,CSVVRGSATGELFF
TRBV18,TRBD2,TRBJ2-3,-,TGTGCCAGCTCACCCGCGGGAGAGGTCACAGATACGCAGTATTTT,CASSPAGEVTDTQYF
TRBV6-5,TRBD1,TRBJ1-5,once,TGTGCCAGCAGCAGACAGGGGGACAATCAGCCCCAGCATTTT,CASSRQGDNQPQHF
TRBV7-9,TRBD2,TRBJ2-1,-,TGTGCCAGCAGAATGAATAGCGGGGGGGCCCATGAGCAGTTCTTC,CASRMNSGGAHEQFF
TRBV18,TRBD2,TRBJ2-3,-,TGTGCCAGCTCACCACCTCAAGCGGGGGGGATGGATACGCAGTATTTT,CASSPPQAGGMDTQYF
TRBV10-1,-,TRBJ2-1,-,TGCGCCAGCAGTGACGAGGCCTCTCCCTTCAGTGAGCAGTTCTTC,CASSDEASPFSEQFF
TRBV10-3,TRBD1,TRBJ2-7,-,TGTGCCATCACGAGAACACGGACAGGGACCCAACACGAGCAGTACTTC,CAITRTRTGTQHEQYF
TRBV11-2,-,TRBJ2-7,-,TGTGCCAGCAGTCAGCGTACTAAGAACTACGAGCAGTACTTC,CASSQRTKNYEQYF
TRBV28,-,TRBJ2-3,-,TGTGCCAGCAGTTTATTGCTGGCCAGGCTGACAGATACGCAGTATTTT,CASSLLLARLTDTQYF
TRBV15,TRBD2,TRBJ2-5,-,TGTGCCACCAGCCCCCCCCGCGGGACTAGCGGGGGGGCCTCGGAGACCCAGTACTTC,CATSPPRGTSGGASETQYF
TRBV6-5,TRBD1,TRBJ1-1,-,TGTGCCAGCAGTAACAGGGGGGCGAACACTGAAGCTTTCTTT,CASSNRGANTEAFF
TRBV2,-,TRBJ2-7,-,TGTGCCAGCAGCCCGACAGAACTAACCTACGAGCAGTACTTC,CASSPTELTYEQYF
TRBV9,-,TRBJ2-2,-,TGTGCCAGCAGCCGCGGGCTAGCATCGGACACCGGGGAGCTGTTTTTT,CASSRGLASDTGELFF
TRBV27,TRBD1,TRBJ1-5,-,TGTGCCAGCAGTTTTGGACAGGGTAAGAGCAATCAGCCCCAGCATTTT,CASSFGQGKSNQPQHF
TRBV28,TRBD2,TRBJ2-7,-,TGTGCCAGCAGGCAGGGACTAGCGGGGGGAAGCTCCTACGAGCAGTACTTC,CASRQGLAGGSSYEQYF
TRBV9,TRBD2,TRBJ2-7,once,TGTGCCAGCAGCCCCACTGGGGCGGGGGGATCCGCCCACGAGCAGTACTTC,CASSPTGAGGSAHEQYF
TRBV24-1,-,TRBJ2-1,-,TGTGCCACCAGTGATCCCGGACAGTCCAATGAGCAGTTCTTC,CATSDPGQSNEQFF
TRBV6-5,-,TRBJ1-1,-,TGTGCCAGCGACGGGGGAAAATGGAGAGCTTTCTTT,CASDGGKWRAFF
TRBV2,-,TRBJ1-4,-,TGTGCCAGCATCAGAAGGGGCGCAGGGGAAAAACTGTTTTTT,CASIRRGAGEKLFF